The next 23 T cell receptor beta chains were all read from a single sample in a study of T cell responses to AZD1222 COVID-19 vaccine. TCRdb keeps only in-frame clones here, not all; method: immunoSEQ multiplex PCR. The table records 120,000 to 150,000 clones, roughly 91% of them present only once. Sequenced material: peripheral blood, taken on day 0 of AZD1222 vaccination. These receptors were obtained from an adult in good health.

The chain couples TRBV5-4 to TRBJ1-2; TRBD1 matches at 7 bases. Germline CDR1 reads SGHNT; CDR2 reads YYREEE (reference sequence). V lost 3 bases, J lost 4 bases, and 9 bases stayed unmatched. The CDR3 sequence is 15 residues long. This CDR3 is CASSSPRGQPYGYTF. DNA of the CDR3: TGTGCCAGCAGCTCTCCCCGGGGACAGCCCTATGGCTACACCTTC.

The gene calls are TRBV30 and TRBJ1-6; no clear D. The CDR3 extends over 14 amino acids. V was cut by 3 bases and J by 0 bases, with 6 bases left in between. CDR1 is GTSNPN, CDR2 SVGIG, per germline (reference sequence). CDR3 sequence reads: CAWSQSSYNSPLHF. The CDR3 coding sequence is TGTGCCTGGAGCCAGAGCTCCTATAATTCACCCCTCCACTTT.

The chain has TRBV2 and TRBJ2-7; TRBD2 might be the D (6 bases). Germline CDR1 is SNHLY and CDR2 is FYNNEI. V was cut by 6 bases and J by 4 bases, with 13 bases left in between. CDR3 length: 13 residues. For the CDR3, the DNA is TGTGCCAGCAGAGGGGACTTCGCGTACGAGCAGTACTTC. Encoded protein: CASRGDFAYEQYF.

V gene TRBV19 combines with J gene TRBJ2-3; 9 bases line up with TRBD2. CDR3 length equals 16 residues. With V trimmed by 4 bases and J by 0 bases, 5 bases remained unmatched. Germline V gene sequence: CDR1 LNHDA, CDR2 SQIVND (reference sequence). CDR3 nucleotide sequence: TGTGCCAGTAGTAGCGGGGGGGCGCGGAGCACAGATACGCAGTATTTT. Protein sequence: CASSSGGARSTDTQYF.

This rearrangement joins TRBV9 to TRBJ2-7; 7 nucleotides agree with TRBD1. The CDR3 is 15 amino acids. Germline values: CDR1 SGDLS, CDR2 YYNGEE. J was trimmed by 2 bases and V by 0 bases; bases with no gene match: 5. The CDR3 DNA reads as TGTGCCAGCAGCGTAGGTACAGGGGACACCTACGAGCAGTACTTC. Protein: CASSVGTGDTYEQYF.

CDR3 amino acids: CASSGFVSQETQYF. The CDR3 DNA reads as TGTGCCAGTAGTGGGTTTGTATCCCAAGAGACCCAGTACTTC. J is TRBJ2-5 and V is TRBV19; no firm D call. The CDR3 is 14 residues long. Deletions cut 5 bases from V and 1 base from J, with 11 bases between. Germline loops: CDR1 LNHDA, CDR2 SQIVND (reference sequence).

V usage is TRBV13 and J usage is TRBJ1-1; 7 positions agree with TRBD1. V lost 5 bases and J lost 5; bases outside the gene matches: 11. The CDR3 totals 15 residues. Germline V gene sequence: CDR1 PRHDT, CDR2 FYEKMQ (reference sequence). The CDR3 DNA sequence: TGTGCCAGCAGCCCGAGACAGGGCCCGAAGACTGAAGCTTTCTTT. Its translation is CASSPRQGPKTEAFF.

V and J are TRBV5-1 and TRBJ2-5; D call uncertain. Trimming shortened V by 0 bases and J by 5 bases, and 11 bases separated the two germline ends. The CDR3 extends over 14 amino acids. The germline V gene encodes CDR1 SGHRS and CDR2 YFSETQ. In DNA form, the CDR3 reads TGCGCCAGCAGCTTGGTTCCCTGGGCGGAGACCCAGTACTTC. As protein: CASSLVPWAETQYF.

On this clone itself: This sample also contains other DNA sequences that code for the same CDR3. V and J are TRBV5-1 and TRBJ2-5; D uncertain. Per germline, CDR1 SGHRS and CDR2 YFSETQ. This CDR3 region has 11 residues. V was cut by 4 bases and J by 5 bases, with 6 bases left in between. This CDR3 reads CASSLEETQYF. The CDR3, as DNA: TGCGCCAGCAGCCTCGAGGAGACCCAGTACTTC.

V usage is TRBV7-3 and J usage is TRBJ2-3, with D possibly matching TRBD2 (6 bases). Between the trimmed V and J ends, which lost 5 bases and 2 bases, there was a span of 20 bases. Germline CDR1 and CDR2: SGHTA and FQGTGA. CDR3 length: 17 residues. The CDR3 DNA sequence: TGTGCCAGCAGCGGGGCAGGACTAAGACAATCCACAGATACGCAGTATTTT. Translating it yields CASSGAGLRQSTDTQYF. Full variable domain (missing parts from reference TRBV7-3 and TRBJ2-3): GAGVSQTPSNKVTEKGKYVELRCDPISGHTALYWYRQSLGQGPEFLIYFQGTGAADDSGLPNDRFFAVRPEGSVSTLKIQRTERGDSAVYLCASSGAGLRQSTDTQYFGPGTRLTVL.

V is TRBV7-9 and J is TRBJ1-3; 8 nucleotides align to TRBD1. This CDR3 is 13 amino acids long. Germline CDR1 SEHNR, CDR2 FQNEAQ (reference sequence). V was clipped by 6 bases and J by 7 bases; unmatched bases: 5. DNA of the CDR3: TGTGCCAGCAGGCCACAGGGGGTCAACACCATATATTTT. It codes for CASRPQGVNTIYF.

The chain uses TRBV3-1 (or the pseudogene TRBV3-2) and TRBJ1-1, with D possibly being TRBD1 (5 bases). The V and J ends lost 1 base and 3 bases respectively, with 9 bases between them. Looked up from germline, CDR1 is LGHDT and CDR2 is YNNKEL (reference sequence). The CDR3 has 14 amino acids. The CDR3 spells CASSQAGGYTEAFF. CDR3 DNA: TGTGCCAGCAGCCAAGCGGGGGGATACACTGAAGCTTTCTTT.

The CDR3 nucleotides read TGCGCCAGCAGTGCTTTTCCCGGAACACCCGGAGAGACCCAGTACTTC. Translated: CASSAFPGTPGETQYF. This chain links TRBV10-1 with TRBJ2-5; D call uncertain. The V and J ends lost 4 bases and 4 bases respectively, with 19 bases between them. This CDR3 comprises 16 residues. Germline values: CDR1 WNHNN, CDR2 SYGVQD (reference sequence).

The chain uses TRBV5-4 and TRBJ1-5; D remains unclear. The CDR3 is 17 amino acids. The germline CDR1 and CDR2 sequences are SGHNT and YYREEE (reference sequence). Trimming took off 4 bases at V and 0 bases at J, with 17 bases between the two ends. The CDR3: CASSTWRQDYSNQPQHF. CDR3 sequence (DNA): TGTGCCAGCAGCACTTGGCGGCAGGACTATAGCAATCAGCCCCAGCATTTT.

The rearrangement joins TRBV5-4 to TRBJ2-7, with TRBD1 matching over 9 bases. This CDR3 comprises 13 residues. V trimming: 7 bases; J trimming: 6 bases; junction bases outside the gene matches: 8. Germline V gene lookup returns CDR1 SGHNT and CDR2 YYREEE (reference sequence). The CDR3 coding sequence is TGTGCCAGCGAGCCGGACAGGGGAACCGAGCAGTACTTC. The encoded protein is CASEPDRGTEQYF.

The chain joins TRBV29-1 to TRBJ2-1, with D uncertain. Trimming left V 4 bases short and J 5 bases short, with 6 bases between. Germline loops: CDR1 SQVTM, CDR2 ANQGSEA. This CDR3 contains 11 residues. The CDR3 region is CSVGLDNEQFF. The CDR3 DNA follows: TGCAGCGTTGGTCTTGACAATGAGCAGTTCTTC.

J is TRBJ2-1 and V is TRBV9; 7 bases align to TRBD1. Trimming at V came to 4 bases and at J to 2 bases, leaving 6 bases not matched to a gene. Germline V lookup: CDR1 SGDLS, CDR2 YYNGEE. This CDR3 has 15 residues. CDR3 DNA sequence: TGTGCCAGCAGCATCCGACAGGGCACCTACAATGAGCAGTTCTTC. Translated: CASSIRQGTYNEQFF.

This chain connects TRBV2 to TRBJ1-3; the D is unclear. Germline-derived CDR1 and CDR2 are SNHLY and FYNNEI. The CDR3 loop spans 14 amino acids. V was trimmed by 3 bases and J by 0 bases, leaving 6 bases between them. The CDR3 DNA reads as TGTGCCAGCAGTGACAACCGCTCTGGAAACACCATATATTTT. Encoded protein: CASSDNRSGNTIYF.

The rearrangement uses TRBV12-5 and TRBJ2-1; 8 nucleotides align to TRBD1. V dropped 6 bases and J dropped 8; count of bases not matched to a gene: 6. Per the germline V gene, CDR1 is LGHNT and CDR2 is FRNRAP. The CDR3 loop spans 13 amino acids. CDR3 loop: CASGLRGQDEQFF. The CDR3 DNA reads TGTGCTAGTGGCCTGCGGGGACAGGATGAGCAGTTCTTC.

Concerning this clone: This same CDR3 is encoded by further DNA sequences in the sample. The chain has TRBV12-3 or TRBV12-4 and TRBJ1-3; D is uncertain. The CDR3 covers 12 residues. The V gene lost 1 base and the J gene lost 3 bases, with 1 base spanning the gap. The CDR3 DNA reads as TGTGCCAGCAGTTTAGTTGGAAACACCATATATTTT. It is translated as CASSLVGNTIYF.

The chain has TRBV7-2 and TRBJ1-5; 8 bases line up with TRBD1. The germline gives CDR1 SGHTA, CDR2 FQGNSA. Trimming cost V 2 bases and J 6 bases; bases outside gene matches: 6. There are 15 residues in the CDR3. The CDR3 DNA reads TGTGCCAGCAGCTTAAGCGACAGGGGACGTCAGCCCCAGCATTTT. It translates to CASSLSDRGRQPQHF.

The genes are TRBV6-1 and TRBJ2-7; 7 bases are a match to TRBD1. From germline, CDR1 is MNHNS and CDR2 SASEGT. This CDR3 region has 15 residues. V was clipped by 2 bases and J by 0 bases; unmatched bases: 4. The CDR3 bases are TGTGCCAGCAGTGAATTAGGGGACAGCTCCTACGAGCAGTACTTC. The encoded protein is CASSELGDSSYEQYF.

As for this clone: Other DNA sequences from this sample encode an identical CDR3 as well. J is TRBJ1-5 and V is TRBV2; D not certain. The CDR3 runs to 13 residues. The germline CDR1 and CDR2 sequences are SNHLY and FYNNEI. V lost 6 bases to trimming and J lost 0 bases, with 6 bases between them. CDR3 residues: CASSGDSNQPQHF. As DNA, the CDR3 is TGTGCCAGCAGCGGGGATAGCAATCAGCCCCAGCATTTT.